One sample yielded the 25 T cell receptor beta chains listed below, sequenced in a study of human T cells and chemical hapten exposure. TCRdb re-called the RACE reads with MiXCR, one entry per CDR3 protein. The table lists 180,000 or so distinct CDR3 sequences, about 15% of them singletons. The time point denotes: patch test 1, 2 weeks after DPC sensitization. Sample treatment: therapeutic diphenylcyclopropenone sensitization with weekly scalp DPC. The material sequenced was whole blood, taken in connection with sensitization to the hapten diphenylcyclopropenone (DPC). The receptors come from a woman in her twenties or thirties with alopecia areata. Some clones in this sample may be carry-over from other donors' samples.

This clonotype was counted only a few times. The chain joins TRBV4-3 to TRBJ1-4; possible D gene TRBD1, 5 bases. CDR3 length: 13 residues. Deletions cut 5 bases from V and 6 bases from J, with 10 bases between. Germline lookup yields CDR1 LGHNA and CDR2 YSLEER. Here the CDR3 reads CASSESGHEKLFF. The DNA of the CDR3 is TGCGCCAGCAGCGAATCAGGGCATGAAAAACTGTTTTTT.

The V call is TRBV19, the J call TRBJ1-4; 11 nucleotides line up with TRBD1. Germline-derived CDR1 and CDR2 are LNHDA and SQIVND (reference sequence). After removal of 6 bases from V and 3 bases from J, the junction contained 6 bases not matched to a gene. The CDR3 contains 16 residues. The CDR3 spells CASSRTGGPANEKLFF. As DNA, the CDR3 is TGTGCCAGTAGCCGGACAGGGGGCCCGGCTAATGAAAAACTGTTTTTT.

This clonotype has only a few counts. The chain combines TRBV24-1 with TRBJ2-1; 7 positions match TRBD1. The germline V gene encodes CDR1 KGHDR and CDR2 SFDVKD. The CDR3 runs 16 residues. Trimming at V came to 2 bases and at J to 4 bases, leaving 7 bases not matched to a gene. This CDR3 reads CATSDSGTAPYNEQFF. The CDR3 coding sequence is TGTGCCACCAGTGATTCGGGGACAGCCCCTTACAATGAGCAGTTCTTC.

The sample holds a few counts of this clonotype. The J gene is TRBJ1-1, the V gene TRBV6-2 or TRBV6-3, with D unresolved. Germline V CDR1 and CDR2: MNHEY, SVGEGT. CDR3 length: 13 amino acids. Trimming took 10 bases from V and 2 from J, leaving 14 bases between them. Here the CDR3 DNA reads TGTGCCACCATGACGACACTTAACACTGAAGCTTTCTTT. Translated: CATMTTLNTEAFF.

V and J are TRBV28 and TRBJ2-4, with D possibly TRBD1 on 6 matching bases. The CDR3 has 18 amino acids. Germline-derived CDR1 and CDR2 are MDHEN and SYDVKM. V was shortened by 5 bases and J by 2 bases, with 22 bases between the two germline ends. The CDR3 is CASSPHSTRQATKNIQYF. The CDR3 DNA reads as TGTGCCAGCAGTCCCCACTCCACTCGACAGGCCACCAAAAACATTCAGTACTTC.

This clonotype was picked up a small number of times. The DNA of the CDR3 is TGCAGTGCCAGACCGGGACTACAGTCCTACTTCTCTGAGCAGTTCTTC. Protein sequence: CSARPGLQSYFSEQFF. The rearrangement links TRBV20-1 to TRBJ2-1; 7 nucleotides agree with TRBD2. Germline assignment: CDR1 DFQATT and CDR2 SNEGSKA (reference sequence). The CDR3 runs to 16 residues. V was pared by 6 bases and J by 9 bases, with 20 bases of the junction left unmatched.

The chain recombines TRBV5-1 with TRBJ2-1; D uncertain. V was pared by 0 bases and J by 7 bases, with 8 bases between. CDR3 size: 13 residues. Germline-derived CDR1 and CDR2 are SGHRS and YFSETQ. Here the CDR3 DNA reads TGCGCCAGCAGCTTGGGGTCTAGTAATGAGCAGTTCTTC. Its protein is CASSLGSSNEQFF.

This clonotype was found a few times. The CDR3 DNA is TGTGCCAGCAGCCCACTGGACAGGGAGGAGACCCAGTACTTC. Translated: CASSPLDREETQYF. The chain is built from TRBV7-8 and TRBJ2-5; TRBD1 matches at 8 bases. The CDR3 is 14 amino acids. The germline V gene encodes CDR1 SGHVS and CDR2 FQNEAQ. The trim removed 5 bases at V and 5 bases at J, leaving 7 bases unmatched. The variable domain in full, with the rest retrieved from reference TRBV7-8 and TRBJ2-5, is GAGVSQSPRYKVAKRGQDVALRCDPISGHVSLFWYQQALGQGPEFLTYFQNEAQLDKSGLPSDRFFAERPEGSVSTLKIQRTQQEDSAVYLCASSPLDREETQYFGPGTRLLVL.

The chain employs TRBV27 and TRBJ2-2, with D tentatively TRBD1 or TRBD2 (5 bases each). The V gene lost 7 bases and the J gene lost 4 bases, with 19 bases spanning the gap. Germline lookup yields CDR1 MNHEY and CDR2 SMNVEV (reference sequence). CDR3 length: 16 residues. CDR3 loop: CASTPSWGRITGELFF. In nucleotides, the CDR3 is TGTGCCAGCACTCCCTCGTGGGGACGGATCACCGGGGAGCTGTTTTTT.

The J gene is TRBJ2-6, the V gene TRBV7-2; 15 positions agree with TRBD2. This CDR3 region has 19 residues. Looked up from germline, CDR1 is SGHTA and CDR2 is FQGNSA. The J segment lost 4 bases and the V segment lost 0 bases, leaving 4 bases of the junction unmatched. CDR3: CASSLAMGLAGGGANVLTF. The CDR3 DNA reads as TGTGCCAGCAGCTTAGCTATGGGACTAGCGGGAGGAGGGGCCAACGTCCTGACTTTC.

The CDR3 reads CASSLEPGTNTEAFF. DNA for the CDR3: TGTGCCAGCAGCTTAGAACCAGGGACGAACACTGAAGCTTTCTTT. This chain links TRBV7-9 with TRBJ1-1, with a weak D call TRBD1 (5 bases). V dropped 1 base and J dropped 1 base, with 10 bases sitting between them. The CDR3 spans 15 residues. Germline CDR1 and CDR2: SEHNR and FQNEAQ (reference sequence).

This clonotype was counted many times. This rearrangement joins TRBV4-3 to TRBJ1-1, with unresolved D. The germline V and J ends were trimmed by 0 bases and 3 bases, with 20 bases remaining between them. The germline V gene encodes CDR1 LGHNA and CDR2 YSLEER. This CDR3 has 18 amino acids. The CDR3, as DNA: TGCGCCAGCAGCCAAGAGTCCGGTTCCCATTCGGAGGACACTGAAGCTTTCTTT. It specifies CASSQESGSHSEDTEAFF.

This clonotype was observed many times. The CDR3 reads CASSYHPGPSSGANVLTF. In DNA form, the CDR3 reads TGTGCCAGCAGTTACCACCCGGGCCCTAGCTCTGGGGCCAACGTCCTGACTTTC. The chain links TRBV6-2 or TRBV6-3 to TRBJ2-6; D not resolved. The CDR3 has 18 residues. Germline V CDR1 and CDR2: MNHEY, SVGEGT. V was shortened by 2 bases and J by 0 bases, with 14 bases between the two germline ends.

This clonotype has a handful of counts. V and J are TRBV30 and TRBJ1-2, with unresolved D. The CDR3 runs 11 residues. Trimming left V 4 bases short and J 2 bases short, with 5 bases between. Germline V lookup: CDR1 GTSNPN, CDR2 SVGIG (reference sequence). DNA of the CDR3: TGTGCCTGGACGGGGAACTATGGCTACACCTTC. Amino acid sequence: CAWTGNYGYTF.

This clonotype was seen a few times. The chain couples TRBV5-1 to TRBJ1-6; TRBD1 is a possible D gene (6 bases). Germline CDR1 and CDR2: SGHRS and YFSETQ. The CDR3 is 13 amino acids. V was clipped by 6 bases and J by 5 bases, with 9 bases between them. In DNA, the CDR3 is TGCGCCAGCATGGGACAAGATAATTCACCCCTCCACTTT. This encodes CASMGQDNSPLHF. The full variable domain, with the rest looked up from reference TRBV5-1 and TRBJ1-6, is KAGVTQTPRYLIKTRGQQVTLSCSPISGHRSVSWYQQTPGQGLQFLFEYFSETQRNKGNFPGRFSGRQFSNSRSEMNVSTLELGDSALYLCASMGQDNSPLHFGNGTRLTVT.

The chain uses TRBV20-1 and TRBJ1-3, with D maybe TRBD1 (5 bases). The ends were cut back, 0 bases at V and 11 bases at J, with 14 bases in the middle. The CDR3 has 13 residues. CDR1 and CDR2 (germline): DFQATT, SNEGSKA (reference sequence). The CDR3 DNA sequence: TGCAGTGCTAGAGAGGTGGGGCAGAGCGCCATATATTTT. It is translated as CSAREVGQSAIYF.

In regard to this clonotype: The junction departs from the called germline gene at one end, perhaps through a read error. The CDR3 DNA reads TGTACCAGCAGCCACCCTCAGGGGAGCTATGGCTACACCTTC. This gives the protein CTSSHPQGSYGYTF. The V gene is TRBV5-6, the J gene TRBJ1-2; possibly TRBD1 for D (6 bases). The CDR3 loop spans 14 amino acids. CDR1 and CDR2 from the germline V gene are SGHDT and YYEEEE.

The CDR3 bases are TGTGCCAGCAGTTTAGAGCCCCCACTTACGCAGTTCTTC. Protein product: CASSLEPPLTQFF. The V gene is TRBV28, the J gene TRBJ2-1; D uncertain. The V gene's germline CDR1 is MDHEN and CDR2 SYDVKM. V lost 2 bases and J lost 12, with 14 bases in between. CDR3 length: 13 amino acids.

This clonotype was detected only a few times. The CDR3 DNA reads TGCAGCGTCGACGGGGGGGCGGCCGAGGTGGATACGCAGTATTTT. It is translated as CSVDGGAAEVDTQYF. The chain employs TRBV29-1 and TRBJ2-3; 8 bases align to TRBD2. V trimming: 6 bases; J trimming: 6 bases; junction bases outside the gene matches: 14. There are 15 residues in the CDR3. Germline assignment: CDR1 SQVTM and CDR2 ANQGSEA.

This clonotype came up a few times. V is TRBV6-2 or TRBV6-3 and J is TRBJ1-5; D not resolved. Trimming stripped 1 base from V and 0 bases from J, with 7 bases between. The germline V gene has CDR1 MNHEY and CDR2 SVGEGT. This CDR3 spans 15 amino acids. The CDR3 region has the DNA TGTGCCAGCAGTTACTTCCAGCCTAGCAATCAGCCCCAGCATTTT. Its protein is CASSYFQPSNQPQHF.

In this sample, this clonotype turned up a few times. This chain connects TRBV5-1 to TRBJ2-3; 7 bases match TRBD1. CDR1 and CDR2 from the germline V gene are SGHRS and YFSETQ. There are 13 residues in the CDR3. J was trimmed by 1 base and V by 5 bases; bases with no gene match: 1. CDR3 DNA: TGCGCCAGCAGTACAGGGGGCACAGATACGCAGTATTTT. Protein product: CASSTGGTDTQYF.

This clonotype appeared once. The rearrangement uses TRBV3-1 and TRBJ2-3, with 7 positions matching TRBD1. The trim removed 3 bases at V and 3 bases at J, leaving 12 bases unmatched. CDR1 and CDR2 (germline): LGHDT, YNNKEL (reference sequence). This CDR3 is built from 17 residues. The CDR3 loop reads CASSHTLPGTVTDTQYF. The CDR3 region has the DNA TGTGCCAGCAGCCATACCCTTCCCGGGACAGTGACAGATACGCAGTATTTT.

This clonotype was seen repeatedly, ten times or more. The chain has TRBV11-2 and TRBJ2-3; D call uncertain. The CDR3 totals 11 residues. V gave up 3 bases and J gave up 6 bases, with 4 bases separating them. Germline V gene lookup returns CDR1 SGHAT and CDR2 FQNNGV. This chain's CDR3 is CASSLRDTQYF. Written as DNA, the CDR3 is TGTGCCAGCAGCTTGAGGGATACGCAGTATTTT.

This clonotype has more than one count but fewer than ten. V gene TRBV3-1 combines with J gene TRBJ2-7; 9 bases are a match to TRBD1. CDR1 is LGHDT and CDR2 is YNNKEL in the germline V gene (reference sequence). The J segment lost 7 bases and the V segment lost 2 bases, leaving 12 bases of the junction unmatched. CDR3 length: 16 amino acids. The CDR3 sequence is CASSQTLGTGSREQYF. The CDR3 nucleotides read TGTGCCAGCAGCCAAACACTCGGGACAGGGTCGCGTGAGCAGTACTTC.

CDR3 in amino acids: CASTPGDIRGLFF. The CDR3 DNA sequence: TGTGCCAGCACCCCCGGGGACATAAGGGGGCTGTTTTTT. The chain employs TRBV28 and TRBJ1-4, with a tentative D call TRBD1 (6 bases). The CDR3 consists of 13 residues. Per germline, CDR1 MDHEN and CDR2 SYDVKM. Trimming shortened V by 7 bases and J by 14 bases, and 20 bases separated the two germline ends.